The rows below give T cell receptor beta chains drawn from one sample of a study of T cell repertoires in cytomegalovirus infection. TCRdb itself ran the reads through MiXCR, one entry per CDR3 protein. This table has a few hundred thousand distinct CDR3 sequences, 40% to 50% appearing once. No antigen is known for these receptors. Sample: cultured PBMCs, taken from culture after CMV antigen stimulation. The origin of the receptors is a human donor in good health (CMV status not recorded). Some clones in this sample may be carry-over from other donors' samples. CDR3s include the opening cysteine and the closing phenylalanine or tryptophan. D genes are given only for firm matches. For some rows the clone size is stated as once, few or many, or as a class when expanded; others skip it.

D gene: TRBD1
J gene: TRBJ2-5
V gene: TRBV5-1
clone size: NA
CDR3 protein: CASSHGTVQETQYF
CDR3 DNA: TGCGCCAGCAGCCACGGGACAGTCCAAGAGACCCAGTACTTC

D gene: TRBD1
J gene: TRBJ2-2
V gene: TRBV2
clone size: NA
CDR3 protein: CASSLLRDRVTGELFF
CDR3 DNA: TGTGCCAGCAGCCTGCTCCGGGACAGGGTCACCGGGGAGCTGTTTTTT

D gene: NA
J gene: TRBJ2-4
V gene: TRBV27
clone size: NA
CDR3 protein: CASRAVQAKNIQYF
CDR3 DNA: TGTGCCAGCAGAGCGGTGCAGGCCAAAAACATTCAGTACTTC

D gene: TRBD2
J gene: TRBJ2-7
V gene: TRBV7-2
clone size: NA
CDR3 protein: CASSLGGGGPREQYF
CDR3 DNA: TGTGCCAGCAGCTTAGGTGGGGGAGGGCCGAGAGAGCAGTACTTC

D gene: NA
J gene: TRBJ2-5
V gene: TRBV19
clone size: NA
CDR3 protein: CASSGPGLQETQYF
CDR3 DNA: TGTGCCAGTAGTGGACCCGGACTCCAAGAGACCCAGTACTTC

D gene: NA
J gene: TRBJ2-1
V gene: TRBV10-3
clone size: few
CDR3 protein: CAISEQTYNEQFF
CDR3 DNA: TGTGCCATCAGTGAACAGACTTACAATGAGCAGTTCTTC

D gene: TRBD2
J gene: TRBJ2-7
V gene: TRBV7-6
clone size: NA
CDR3 protein: CASSLRDYSYEQYF
CDR3 DNA: TGTGCCAGCAGCTTACGGGACTACTCCTACGAGCAGTACTTC

D gene: NA
J gene: TRBJ2-2
V gene: TRBV6-6
clone size: NA
CDR3 protein: CASSLRGAPARTGELFF
CDR3 DNA: TGTGCCAGCAGTCTCCGGGGCGCTCCGGCCCGGACCGGGGAGCTGTTTTTT

D gene: TRBD1
J gene: TRBJ1-3
V gene: TRBV7-9
clone size: few
CDR3 protein: CASSYRTGTVKGNTIYF
CDR3 DNA: TGTGCCAGCAGCTACCGGACAGGGACAGTTAAAGGAAACACCATATATTTT

D gene: TRBD2
J gene: TRBJ2-7
V gene: TRBV7-2
clone size: NA
CDR3 protein: CASSSNLAGEQYF
CDR3 DNA: TGTGCCAGCAGCTCAAACCTAGCGGGCGAGCAGTACTTC

D gene: TRBD2
J gene: TRBJ2-5
V gene: TRBV28
clone size: few
CDR3 protein: CASSPRAGGGETQYF
CDR3 DNA: TGTGCCAGCAGTCCCCGGGCGGGGGGGGGAGAGACCCAGTACTTC

D gene: NA
J gene: TRBJ1-1
V gene: TRBV7-2
clone size: few
CDR3 protein: CASSYRTQNTEAFF
CDR3 DNA: TGTGCCAGCAGCTACCGGACCCAGAACACTGAAGCTTTCTTT

D gene: NA
J gene: TRBJ2-7
V gene: TRBV18
clone size: NA
CDR3 protein: CASSPSTTYEQYF
CDR3 DNA: TGTGCCAGCTCACCCTCCACCACCTACGAGCAGTACTTC

D gene: TRBD1
J gene: TRBJ1-1
V gene: TRBV7-6
clone size: NA
CDR3 protein: CASSRQGVGTEAFF
CDR3 DNA: TGTGCCAGCAGCAGACAGGGGGTAGGCACTGAAGCTTTCTTT

D gene: TRBD2
J gene: TRBJ2-5
V gene: TRBV7-2
clone size: few
CDR3 protein: CASSLARSGGAFETQYF
CDR3 DNA: TGTGCCAGCAGCTTAGCGCGAAGCGGGGGGGCTTTTGAGACCCAGTACTTC

D gene: TRBD1
J gene: TRBJ1-4
V gene: TRBV28
clone size: NA
CDR3 protein: CASSARQGANEKLFF
CDR3 DNA: TGTGCCAGCAGTGCCAGACAGGGGGCGAATGAAAAACTGTTTTTT

D gene: NA
J gene: TRBJ1-1
V gene: TRBV6-1
clone size: NA
CDR3 protein: CASSYELGTEAFF
CDR3 DNA: TGTGCCAGCAGTTACGAGCTCGGCACTGAAGCTTTCTTT

D gene: TRBD2
J gene: TRBJ2-7
V gene: TRBV11-2
clone size: NA
CDR3 protein: CASSLGLAETYEQYF
CDR3 DNA: TGTGCCAGCAGCTTGGGACTAGCGGAAACCTACGAGCAGTACTTC

D gene: TRBD1
J gene: TRBJ2-3
V gene: TRBV10-3
clone size: few
CDR3 protein: CAISGFEGAFTDTQYF
CDR3 DNA: TGTGCCATCAGTGGTTTCGAGGGGGCTTTCACAGATACGCAGTATTTT

D gene: NA
J gene: TRBJ1-1
V gene: TRBV5-4
clone size: NA
CDR3 protein: CASSLQDRDLAFF
CDR3 DNA: TGTGCCAGCAGCTTGCAGGACCGGGATTTGGCTTTCTTT

D gene: NA
J gene: TRBJ1-3
V gene: TRBV7-2
clone size: NA
CDR3 protein: CASSLGLGGNTIYF
CDR3 DNA: TGTGCCAGCAGCTTAGGCCTTGGGGGAAACACCATATATTTT

D gene: NA
J gene: TRBJ2-3
V gene: TRBV6-8
clone size: once
CDR3 protein: CASMAGMWSTDTQYF
CDR3 DNA: TGTGCCAGCATGGCGGGGATGTGGAGCACAGATACGCAGTATTTT

D gene: NA
J gene: TRBJ1-6
V gene: TRBV6-8
clone size: NA
CDR3 protein: CASSPGTRRSPLHF
CDR3 DNA: TGTGCCAGCAGTCCCGGGACGCGGCGGTCACCCCTCCACTTT

D gene: NA
J gene: TRBJ1-1
V gene: TRBV5-1
clone size: few
CDR3 protein: CASSYRTPGTEAFF
CDR3 DNA: TGCGCCAGCAGCTACAGGACCCCGGGGACTGAAGCTTTCTTT

D gene: TRBD2
J gene: TRBJ2-7
V gene: TRBV27
clone size: few
CDR3 protein: CASSLTSGTPIITYEQYF
CDR3 DNA: TGTGCCAGCAGTTTAACTAGCGGGACACCAATAATAACCTACGAGCAGTACTTC

D gene: TRBD1
J gene: TRBJ1-6
V gene: TRBV5-4
clone size: many
CDR3 protein: CASSYSGGDSPLHF
CDR3 DNA: TGTGCCAGCAGCTACTCAGGGGGGGATTCACCCCTCCACTTT

D gene: NA
J gene: TRBJ1-1
V gene: TRBV19
clone size: once
CDR3 protein: CASIGPREAFF
CDR3 DNA: TGTGCCAGTATTGGGCCGCGTGAAGCTTTCTTT

D gene: NA
J gene: TRBJ2-3
V gene: TRBV7-2
clone size: NA
CDR3 protein: CASSLSVSYTDTQYF
CDR3 DNA: TGTGCCAGCAGCTTATCTGTGAGTTACACAGATACGCAGTATTTT

D gene: TRBD2
J gene: TRBJ2-5
V gene: TRBV5-1
clone size: once
CDR3 protein: CASSELAGEQETQYF
CDR3 DNA: TGCGCCAGCAGCGAACTAGCGGGAGAACAAGAGACCCAGTACTTC

D gene: TRBD1
J gene: TRBJ2-1
V gene: TRBV24-1
clone size: NA
CDR3 protein: CATSGLRDRNNEQFF
CDR3 DNA: TGTGCCACCAGTGGTCTACGGGACAGAAACAATGAGCAGTTCTTC

D gene: NA
J gene: TRBJ2-2
V gene: TRBV30
clone size: NA
CDR3 protein: CAWGGRRVNTGELFF
CDR3 DNA: TGTGCCTGGGGTGGAAGGCGGGTCAACACCGGGGAGCTGTTTTTT

D gene: TRBD1
J gene: TRBJ1-6
V gene: TRBV5-6
clone size: NA
CDR3 protein: CASSLRDRGRSYSPLHF
CDR3 DNA: TGTGCCAGCAGCCTTAGGGACAGGGGCCGCTCGTATTCACCCCTCCACTTT

D gene: TRBD1
J gene: TRBJ1-1
V gene: TRBV7-2
clone size: few
CDR3 protein: CASIRRGDSTEAFF
CDR3 DNA: TGTGCCAGCATTCGACGGGGGGACAGCACTGAAGCTTTCTTT

D gene: NA
J gene: TRBJ2-2
V gene: TRBV7-1
clone size: once
CDR3 protein: CASSLSEHYTGELFF
CDR3 DNA: TGTGCCAGCAGCCTCAGCGAGCACTACACCGGGGAGCTGTTTTTT

D gene: TRBD2
J gene: TRBJ2-5
V gene: TRBV5-1
clone size: NA
CDR3 protein: CASNLTGTSRRIGTQYF
CDR3 DNA: TGCGCCAGCAACCTGACCGGGACTAGCCGGAGGATAGGGACCCAGTACTTC

D gene: NA
J gene: TRBJ1-5
V gene: TRBV7-2
clone size: NA
CDR3 protein: CASREQGGSNQPQHF
CDR3 DNA: TGTGCCAGCAGAGAACAGGGAGGGAGCAATCAGCCCCAGCATTTT

D gene: NA
J gene: TRBJ1-2
V gene: TRBV12-3/TRBV12-4
clone size: NA
CDR3 protein: CASSPGPSGGGYTF
CDR3 DNA: TGTGCCAGCAGCCCGGGACCGAGTGGGGGTGGCTACACCTTC

D gene: NA
J gene: TRBJ2-5
V gene: TRBV7-6
clone size: NA
CDR3 protein: CVSSPTRNQETQYF
CDR3 DNA: TGTGTCAGCAGCCCCACAAGAAACCAAGAGACCCAGTACTTC

D gene: NA
J gene: TRBJ2-1
V gene: TRBV7-7
clone size: NA
CDR3 protein: CASSPSPHNEQFF
CDR3 DNA: TGTGCCAGCAGCCCATCCCCTCACAATGAGCAGTTCTTC

D gene: NA
J gene: TRBJ2-1
V gene: TRBV4-1
clone size: NA
CDR3 protein: CASSPPISGKVYNEQFF
CDR3 DNA: TGCGCCAGCAGCCCCCCGATTAGCGGAAAGGTCTACAATGAGCAGTTCTTC

D gene: NA
J gene: TRBJ2-7
V gene: TRBV12-3/TRBV12-4
clone size: NA
CDR3 protein: CASSFTAYEQYF
CDR3 DNA: TGTGCCAGCAGTTTTACGGCCTACGAGCAGTACTTC

D gene: TRBD1
J gene: TRBJ2-7
V gene: TRBV7-2
clone size: NA
CDR3 protein: CASSLESGQGSSYEQYF
CDR3 DNA: TGTGCCAGCAGCTTAGAATCCGGACAGGGGAGCTCCTACGAGCAGTACTTC

D gene: NA
J gene: TRBJ2-7
V gene: TRBV7-8
clone size: NA
CDR3 protein: CASSPPGLTYEQYF
CDR3 DNA: TGTGCCAGCAGCCCCCCGGGACTCACCTACGAGCAGTACTTC

D gene: TRBD2
J gene: TRBJ2-1
V gene: TRBV4-1
clone size: NA
CDR3 protein: CASSQRTSGAYNEQFF
CDR3 DNA: TGCGCCAGCAGCCAGAGGACTAGCGGGGCTTACAATGAGCAGTTCTTC

D gene: TRBD2
J gene: TRBJ2-3
V gene: TRBV7-1
clone size: once
CDR3 protein: CASREEREFSDTQYF
CDR3 DNA: TGTGCCAGCAGGGAGGAGCGGGAGTTCTCAGATACGCAGTATTTT

D gene: NA
J gene: TRBJ2-2
V gene: TRBV12-3/TRBV12-4
clone size: NA
CDR3 protein: CASTKPRPLGLDGELFF
CDR3 DNA: TGTGCCAGCACCAAGCCGCGGCCCCTAGGACTTGACGGGGAGCTGTTTTTT

D gene: NA
J gene: TRBJ1-1
V gene: TRBV6-8
clone size: NA
CDR3 protein: CASSSTGRNTEAFF
CDR3 DNA: TGTGCCAGCAGTTCGACCGGGAGGAACACTGAAGCTTTCTTT

D gene: NA
J gene: TRBJ1-5
V gene: TRBV5-6
clone size: once
CDR3 protein: CASSLGPEENQPQHF
CDR3 DNA: TGTGCCAGCAGCTTGGGTCCAGAGGAAAATCAGCCCCAGCATTTT

D gene: NA
J gene: TRBJ2-7
V gene: TRBV7-2
clone size: NA
CDR3 protein: CASSTRDGTFEQYF
CDR3 DNA: TGTGCCAGCAGCACTAGAGACGGGACTTTCGAGCAGTACTTC

D gene: NA
J gene: TRBJ2-7
V gene: TRBV7-2
clone size: many
CDR3 protein: CASSSYSEQYF
CDR3 DNA: TGTGCCAGCAGCTCGTACTCCGAGCAGTACTTC

D gene: NA
J gene: TRBJ2-3
V gene: TRBV9
clone size: NA
CDR3 protein: CASSPNGFSDTQYF
CDR3 DNA: TGTGCCAGCAGCCCCAACGGGTTTTCAGATACGCAGTATTTT

D gene: NA
J gene: TRBJ2-1
V gene: TRBV7-2
clone size: NA
CDR3 protein: CANQAHNEQFF
CDR3 DNA: TGTGCCAACCAGGCACACAATGAGCAGTTCTTC

D gene: NA
J gene: TRBJ2-1
V gene: TRBV28
clone size: once
CDR3 protein: CASSLRSGGLGYEQFF
CDR3 DNA: TGTGCCAGCAGTTTAAGGTCCGGGGGCCTCGGCTATGAGCAGTTCTTC